The T cell receptor (beta chain) described here comes from a study of persistence of HIV-infected CD4 T cells. Study as a whole: Donors had been on suppressive ART for a median of around 8 years.

This nonspecific control used anti-CD3/anti-CD28 bead stimulation of CD4+ T cells. Responding CD4+ T cells were sorted by upregulation of both CD40 ligand and CD69. Regarding this clone: Its antigen is not identified.

Sequencing used immunoSEQ version 4 in survey mode. Data came from immunoSEQ multiplex PCR; TCRdb stores just in-frame clones and leaves some out. The sample carries about 46,000 clones, approximately 90% recorded once. Study results and caveats: TCRbeta richness was lower in CMV- and Gag-responding cells than in anti-CD3/anti-CD28-responding cells.

The TCR was taken from an adult woman with HIV who was CMV-seropositive. The sequenced sample was CD4+ T cells sorted from PBMCs after approximately 19-hour stimulation, obtained from a patient who received antiretroviral therapy.

CDR3 nucleotide sequence: TGTGCCAGCAGTTTAGGGGGGATGGGAGAGCAGTACTTC. This translates into CASSLGGMGEQYF. This sequence joins TRBV28 and TRBJ2-7; the D gene is possibly TRBD2 (6 bases). CDR1 is MDHEN, CDR2 SYDVKM, per germline. The V end was cut by 2 bases, the J end by 7 bases, with 12 bases between. This CDR3 is 13 amino acids long.